One and the same sample provided the 12 T cell receptor beta chains below, sequenced in a study of CD8+ T cells in alopecia areata. RNA was extracted and reverse transcribed into cDNA as the sequencing template. Repertoires were generated with immunoSEQ multiplex PCR, while TCRdb's copy carries only in-frame clones and drops some. The data show about 200,000 clones, with 55% to 75% seen just once and about 5.5% held by the top ten. Treatment denoted: oral pan-JAK inhibitor, 5-10 mg twice daily. Sequenced material: CD4+ T cells sorted from blood, taken at week 24, from a patient treated with tofacitinib. Source of these receptors: a human donor with alopecia areata.

This clone occurred a few times. This sequence joins TRBV28 and TRBJ2-5; the match to TRBD2 covers 8 bases. V was pared by 2 bases and J by 1 base, with 0 bases of the junction left unmatched. The CDR3 has 14 residues. Germline CDR1 and CDR2: MDHEN and SYDVKM. CDR3 region: CASSLSGGQETQYF. The CDR3 nucleotides are TGTGCCAGCAGTTTAAGCGGGGGCCAAGAGACCCAGTACTTC.

V and J are TRBV9 and TRBJ1-1, with D possibly TRBD1 on 5 matching bases. The CDR3 length is 13 residues. Germline CDR1 is SGDLS and CDR2 is YYNGEE. Trimming took off 3 bases at V and 5 bases at J, with 11 bases between the two ends. The CDR3 region is CASSAGAGTEAFF. DNA of the CDR3: TGTGCCAGCAGCGCCGGGGCGGGGACTGAAGCTTTCTTT.

This clone was counted only a few times. The chain combines TRBV2 with TRBJ1-3; the D is unclear. Per germline, CDR1 SNHLY and CDR2 FYNNEI. The CDR3 length is 14 residues. V was cut by 2 bases and J by 3 bases, with 8 bases left in between. CDR3 sequence reads: CASSERLGGNTIYF. CDR3 sequence (DNA): TGTGCCAGCAGTGAACGGCTCGGTGGAAACACCATATATTTT.

The J gene is TRBJ2-5, the V gene TRBV7-2; 7 bases match TRBD1. CDR1 is SGHTA and CDR2 is FQGNSA in the germline V gene. V gave up 6 bases and J gave up 5 bases; unmatched junction bases: 15. The CDR3 has 16 amino acids. CDR3 in DNA: TGTGCCAGCAGTCACATACTACAGGGGATTGGGGAGACCCAGTACTTC. This sequence encodes CASSHILQGIGETQYF.

The chain uses TRBV25-1 and TRBJ2-5; D uncertain. CDR1 MGHDK and CDR2 SYGVNS come from the germline V gene. The ends were cut back, 8 bases at V and 2 bases at J, with 3 bases in the middle. There are 10 residues in the CDR3. CDR3 protein: CASLQETQYF. Here the CDR3 DNA reads TGTGCCAGCCTACAAGAGACCCAGTACTTC.

This clone was seen more than once but under ten times. J is TRBJ1-1 and V is TRBV19, with D possibly TRBD1 on 6 matching bases. CDR1 and CDR2 (germline): LNHDA, SQIVND (reference sequence). The CDR3 contains 14 residues. The V end was cut by 10 bases, the J end by 7 bases, with 22 bases between. The CDR3: CATQRQEVSGEAFF. CDR3 nucleotides: TGTGCCACCCAGAGACAGGAGGTATCTGGTGAAGCTTTCTTT.

V is TRBV10-3 and J is TRBJ1-1, with TRBD1 as a possible D gene (5 bases). Germline CDR1 and CDR2: ENHRY and SYGVKD. The CDR3 length is 14 residues. Between the trimmed V and J ends, which lost 4 bases and 5 bases, there was a span of 14 bases. CDR3 sequence reads: CAISASGIGTEAFF. CDR3 DNA: TGTGCCATCAGTGCTTCAGGGATTGGGACTGAAGCTTTCTTT.

The chain employs TRBV4-1 and TRBJ2-5; D may be TRBD1 or TRBD2 (5 bases each). CDR3 length equals 16 residues. The germline V and J ends were trimmed by 5 bases and 1 base, with 17 bases remaining between them. The germline V gene encodes CDR1 MGHRA and CDR2 YSYEKL. CDR3 residues: CASSAPGRKTQETQYF. CDR3 DNA: TGCGCCAGCAGCGCACCGGGACGGAAAACCCAAGAGACCCAGTACTTC.

As regards this clone: Other DNA sequences of this sample code for an identical CDR3. The chain is built from TRBV7-2 and TRBJ2-5; D remains ambiguous. V gave up 1 base and J gave up 2 bases, with 5 bases separating them. The CDR3 length is 13 residues. Per the germline V gene, CDR1 is SGHTA and CDR2 is FQGNSA. CDR3 sequence reads: CASSLVGQETQYF. CDR3 DNA: TGTGCCAGCAGCTTAGTCGGACAAGAGACCCAGTACTTC.

This chain uses TRBV29-1 with TRBJ1-1, with 7 bases aligning to TRBD1. V was clipped by 3 bases and J by 1 base; unmatched bases: 8. This CDR3 is 15 amino acids long. Germline values: CDR1 SQVTM, CDR2 ANQGSEA. CDR3: CSVDAAGTENTEAFF. The CDR3 region has the DNA TGCAGCGTTGACGCGGCGGGGACAGAGAACACTGAAGCTTTCTTT.

In its sample, this clone was seen a few times. The chain is built from TRBV9 and TRBJ2-1, with a tentative D call TRBD1 (6 bases). The CDR3 runs 14 residues. Germline assignment: CDR1 SGDLS and CDR2 YYNGEE. The germline V and J ends were trimmed by 3 bases and 9 bases, with 16 bases remaining between them. The CDR3 region is CASSAIIRGGEQFF. CDR3 nucleotide sequence: TGTGCCAGCAGCGCGATAATCAGGGGTGGTGAGCAGTTCTTC. Full variable domain (outside the CDR3, taken from reference TRBV9 and TRBJ2-1): DSGVTQTPKHLITATGQRVTLRCSPRSGDLSVYWYQQSLDQGLQFLIQYYNGEERAKGNILERFSAQQFPDLHSELNLSSLELGDSALYFCASSAIIRGGEQFFGPGTRLTVL.

V usage is TRBV2 and J usage is TRBJ2-7; TRBD1 matches at 8 bases. Germline V gene data show CDR1 as SNHLY and CDR2 as FYNNEI. The J segment lost 1 base and the V segment lost 5 bases, leaving 4 bases of the junction unmatched. The CDR3 runs 14 residues. Here the CDR3 DNA reads TGTGCCAGCAGTCATGGACAGGGATCCTACGAGCAGTACTTC. Protein sequence: CASSHGQGSYEQYF.